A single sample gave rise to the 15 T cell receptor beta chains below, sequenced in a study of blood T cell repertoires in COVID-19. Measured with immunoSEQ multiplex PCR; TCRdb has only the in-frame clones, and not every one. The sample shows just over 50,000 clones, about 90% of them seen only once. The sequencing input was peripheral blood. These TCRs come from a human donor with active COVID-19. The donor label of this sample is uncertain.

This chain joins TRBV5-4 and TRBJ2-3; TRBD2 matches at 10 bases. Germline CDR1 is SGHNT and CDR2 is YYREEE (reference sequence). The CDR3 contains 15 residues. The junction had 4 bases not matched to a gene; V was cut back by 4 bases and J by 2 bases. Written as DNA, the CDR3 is TGTGCCAGCAGCCCTAGCGGGGGAGACACAGATACGCAGTATTTT. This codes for CASSPSGGDTDTQYF.

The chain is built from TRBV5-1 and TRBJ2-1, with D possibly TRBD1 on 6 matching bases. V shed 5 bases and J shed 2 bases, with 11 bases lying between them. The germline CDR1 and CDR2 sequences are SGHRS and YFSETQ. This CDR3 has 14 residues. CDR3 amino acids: CASRATGTYNEQFF. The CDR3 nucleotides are TGCGCCAGCAGAGCCACAGGGACCTACAATGAGCAGTTCTTC.

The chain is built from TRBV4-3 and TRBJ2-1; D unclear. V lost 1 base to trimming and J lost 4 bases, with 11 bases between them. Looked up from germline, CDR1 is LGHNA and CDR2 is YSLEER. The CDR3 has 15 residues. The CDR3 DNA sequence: TGCGCCAGCAGCCAAGCACGCTACAGTTACAATGAGCAGTTCTTC. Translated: CASSQARYSYNEQFF.

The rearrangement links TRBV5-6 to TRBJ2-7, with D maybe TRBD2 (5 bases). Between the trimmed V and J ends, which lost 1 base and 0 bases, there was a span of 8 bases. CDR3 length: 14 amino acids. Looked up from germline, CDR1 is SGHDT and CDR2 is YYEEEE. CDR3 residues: CASSLRGGSYEQYF. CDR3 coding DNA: TGTGCCAGCAGCTTGCGGGGTGGCTCCTACGAGCAGTACTTC. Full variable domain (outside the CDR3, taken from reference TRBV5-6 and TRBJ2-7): DAGVTQSPTHLIKTRGQQVTLRCSPKSGHDTVSWYQQALGQGPQFIFQYYEEEERQRGNFPDRFSGHQFPNYSSELNVNALLLGDSALYLCASSLRGGSYEQYFGPGTRLTVT.

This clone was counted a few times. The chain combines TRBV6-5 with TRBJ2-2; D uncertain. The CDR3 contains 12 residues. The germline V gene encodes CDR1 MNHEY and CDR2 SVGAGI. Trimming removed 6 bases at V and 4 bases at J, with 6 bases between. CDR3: CASSYRTGELFF. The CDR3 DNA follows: TGTGCCAGCAGCTACCGCACCGGGGAGCTGTTTTTT.

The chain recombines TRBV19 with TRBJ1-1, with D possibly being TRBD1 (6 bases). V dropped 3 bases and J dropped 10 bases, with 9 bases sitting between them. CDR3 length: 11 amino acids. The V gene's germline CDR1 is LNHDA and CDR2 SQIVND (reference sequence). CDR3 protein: CASSILTGAFF. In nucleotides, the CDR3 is TGTGCCAGTAGTATTCTGACAGGAGCTTTCTTT.

CDR3 region: CASSYLSLAETYEQYF. The CDR3 DNA reads as TGTGCCAGCAGTTACCTTAGCCTGGCGGAGACCTACGAGCAGTACTTC. The chain couples TRBV6-2 or TRBV6-3 to TRBJ2-7; the D is unclear. V lost 2 bases, J lost 2 bases, and 16 bases lay in between. The length of the CDR3 is 16 residues. Per the germline V gene, CDR1 is MNHEY and CDR2 is SVGEGT.

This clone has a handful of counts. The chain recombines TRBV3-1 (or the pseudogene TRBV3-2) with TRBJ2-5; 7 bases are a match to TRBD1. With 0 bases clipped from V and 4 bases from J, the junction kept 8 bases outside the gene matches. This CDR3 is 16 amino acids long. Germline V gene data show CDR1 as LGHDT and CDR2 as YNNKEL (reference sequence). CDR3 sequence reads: CASSQDLGRGRETQYF. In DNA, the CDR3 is TGTGCCAGCAGCCAAGATTTAGGTAGGGGGCGAGAGACCCAGTACTTC.

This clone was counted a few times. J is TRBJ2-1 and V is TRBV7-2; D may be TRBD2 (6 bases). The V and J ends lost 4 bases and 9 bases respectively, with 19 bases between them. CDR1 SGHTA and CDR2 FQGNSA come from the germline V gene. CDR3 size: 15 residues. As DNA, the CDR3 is TGTGCCAGCAGCTCCCGGATCGGGGGTTCATCTGAGCAGTTCTTC. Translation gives CASSSRIGGSSEQFF.

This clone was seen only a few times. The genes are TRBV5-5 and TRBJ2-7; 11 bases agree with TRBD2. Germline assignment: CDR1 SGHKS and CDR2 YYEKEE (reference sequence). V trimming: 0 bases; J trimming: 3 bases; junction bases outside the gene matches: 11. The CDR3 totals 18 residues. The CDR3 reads CASSLEAGSGGAHYEQYF. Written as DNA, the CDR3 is TGTGCCAGCAGCTTGGAAGCTGGTAGCGGGGGGGCCCACTACGAGCAGTACTTC.

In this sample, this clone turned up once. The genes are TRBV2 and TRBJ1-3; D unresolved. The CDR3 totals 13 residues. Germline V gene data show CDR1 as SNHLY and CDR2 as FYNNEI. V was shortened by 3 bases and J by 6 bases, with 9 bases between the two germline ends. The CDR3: CASSEVRKNTIYF. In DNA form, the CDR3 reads TGTGCCAGCAGTGAGGTCAGAAAAAACACCATATATTTT.

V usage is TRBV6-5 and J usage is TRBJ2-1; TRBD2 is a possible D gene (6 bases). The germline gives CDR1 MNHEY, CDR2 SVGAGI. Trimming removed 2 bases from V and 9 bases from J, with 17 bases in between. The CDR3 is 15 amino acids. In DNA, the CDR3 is TGTGCCAGCAGTTACAACGGGAGATCCACCAGTGAGCAGTTCTTC. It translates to CASSYNGRSTSEQFF.

For the CDR3, the DNA is TGCGCCAGCAGCCAAGATACGGGACAGGGGTCCCATGAGCAGTTCTTC. It translates to CASSQDTGQGSHEQFF. This chain uses TRBV4-3 with TRBJ2-1; 10 bases align to TRBD1. The germline V gene has CDR1 LGHNA and CDR2 YSLEER. This CDR3 contains 16 residues. With V trimmed by 0 bases and J by 8 bases, 7 bases remained unmatched.

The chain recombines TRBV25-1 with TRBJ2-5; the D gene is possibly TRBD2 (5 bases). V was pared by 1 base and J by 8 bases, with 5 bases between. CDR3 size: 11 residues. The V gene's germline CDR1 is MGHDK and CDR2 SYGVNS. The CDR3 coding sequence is TGTGCCAGCAGTGAATCGGGAACCCAGTACTTC. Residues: CASSESGTQYF.

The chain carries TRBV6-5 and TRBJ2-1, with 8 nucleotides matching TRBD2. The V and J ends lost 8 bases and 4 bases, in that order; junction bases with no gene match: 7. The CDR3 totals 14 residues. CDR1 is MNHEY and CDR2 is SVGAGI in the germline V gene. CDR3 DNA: TGTGCCAGCGCGGGGGGAGACAAATACAATGAGCAGTTCTTC. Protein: CASAGGDKYNEQFF.